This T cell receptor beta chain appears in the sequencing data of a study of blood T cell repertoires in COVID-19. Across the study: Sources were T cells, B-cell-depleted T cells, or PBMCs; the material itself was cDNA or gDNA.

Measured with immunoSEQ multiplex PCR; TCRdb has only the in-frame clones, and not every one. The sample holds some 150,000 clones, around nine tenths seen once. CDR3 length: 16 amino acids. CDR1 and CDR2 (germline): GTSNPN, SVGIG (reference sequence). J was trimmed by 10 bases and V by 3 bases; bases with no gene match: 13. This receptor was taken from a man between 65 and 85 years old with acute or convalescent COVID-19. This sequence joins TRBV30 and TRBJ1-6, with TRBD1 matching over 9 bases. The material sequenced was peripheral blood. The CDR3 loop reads CAWRGGGQGRRSPLHF. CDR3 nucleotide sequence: TGTGCCTGGAGAGGCGGGGGACAGGGCAGGAGGTCACCCCTCCACTTT.